This T cell receptor beta chain was sequenced during a study of beta chain features in type 1 diabetes (dated by TCRdb to the late 2010s). At the level of the whole study: Mean age, gender distribution, total cell number and subset yield did not differ between patients and healthy donors. A total of approximately 100 million sorted cells were examined across all samples, and the number of cells per subset was strongly correlated with RNA yield. In the study, TCRB repertoires of sorted circulating CD4+ T cell subsets from recently diagnosed type 1 diabetes patients were compared with those of matched healthy donors. Naive and central memory subsets were obtained from all 28 donors, but regulatory and stem cell-like memory subsets were isolated from only 8 patients and 8 healthy donors.

The CDR3 spans 11 residues, from the cysteine through the phenylalanine. The DNA shown is the 33-base CDR3, in frame from base 1. CDR1 MGHDK and CDR2 SYGVNS were looked up in the germline V gene. The trim is 3 bases for V and 7 bases for J, with a gap of 4 bases between the germline ends. Summary of the overall study and its limitations: The naive, central memory and regulatory TCRB repertoires appeared to resemble one another more closely among patients than among healthy donors. At VDJ recombination sites, type 1 diabetes patients had fewer insertions and more deleted nucleotides, which implies abnormalities in thymic rearrangement. Sequencing cDNA rather than genomic DNA could over-represent highly expressing activated cells, although activation and CD3 levels did not differ between groups. Only small numbers of individuals were included in the HLA sub-analyses, which left unresolved whether HLA type had any influence on TCRB rearrangement. A moderate but significant shortening of TCRB CDR3 length was observed in type 1 diabetes patients in all four CD4+ subsets. PCR may preferentially amplify shorter templates, but because patient and control samples were amplified and corrected together, any resulting skew would affect both groups equally.

A single peripheral blood draw of about 120 mL on average was collected from each donor into heparinised tubes. A BD FACSAria II and a panel including CD45RO, CCR7, CD25, CD127, CD95 and CD27 were used to sort naive, central memory, regulatory and stem cell-like memory CD4+ T cells. Purity was above 95% for every sorted population. PBMCs were separated immediately by Lymphoprep density gradient centrifugation and were stained directly, without being cultured. So that batch effects would be minimized, each experiment stained and sorted samples in pairs, pairing one healthy donor with one patient. The entire isolated RNA was reverse transcribed using the High Capacity cDNA Reverse Transcription Kit, and thus expressed TCRB transcripts were sequenced. Deep immunoSEQ sequencing was performed on naive, central memory and regulatory T cell samples, with an average of approximately 4 million total reads per sample. Sorted cells were lysed in RLT buffer, and RNA was extracted using DNase-treated RNeasy Micro or Mini kits according to cell number. Each cell subset was processed on its own to prevent cross-contamination, while patient and healthy donor samples were processed together. TCRB sequences were amplified from cDNA with the immunoSEQ multiplex PCR, producing 87-bp fragments spanning the CDR3 region. Amplicons were sequenced on the Illumina HiSeq platform. Under the source paper's analysis protocol: Synthetic template baselines were used to correct PCR bias computationally, reads within Hamming distance 2 were collapsed, and singletons that could not be merged were discarded. By aligning reads against IMGT, V, D and J genes, CDR3 length, and insertions or deletions at six rearrangement sites were assigned. Within each subset, clonotype counts were normalized to sorted cell number, after which true diversity and Gini coefficients were computed with the tcR R package. Repertoire sharing was quantified using the overlap coefficient calculated on TCRB nucleotide sequences. Out-of-frame TCRB sequences from naive cells were analyzed as a proxy for the pre-selection repertoire. TCRdb limited this immuneACCESS table to in-frame rearrangements with V and J called. A share of clones is missing; checked studies link under half to unresolved V genes, and the rest is unexplained. The D gene and trimming were derived from the DNA, and the V and J assignments and clone size from that table. Counted in this sample were approximately 730,000 clones; 13% of them appeared once. The ten largest clonotypes hold about 0.02% of the sample.

Of note for this clone: Its antigen is still unknown. No qualities accompany the bases; no much larger clone lies one base away.

The chain uses TRBV25-1 and TRBJ2-1; too little of a D gene remains to name it. The material sequenced was naive CD4+ T cells from blood. The label giving this sample's cell subset or site can be read as: true naive CD4+ T cells. The sequence came from a man aged 18 to 35 with type 1 diabetes. The CDR3 here reads CASSEENEQFF. The DNA sequence is given as TGTGCCAGCAGTGAGGAGAATGAGCAGTTCTTC.